The 18 T cell receptor beta chains in this list originate from one sample, sequenced in a study of T cell clonality in common variable immunodeficiency. Clones were read by immunoSEQ multiplex PCR, and TCRdb kept only the in-frame ones, dropping some. Altogether some 28,000 clones were found in the sample, and no singletons occur. Sequenced sample: peripheral blood mononuclear cells. The receptor set was obtained from a person aged 18 to 75 in good health.

This clone occurred many times. The CDR3 end falls 3 residues outside the read, so it is completed with the germline J gene. V usage is TRBV5-1 and J usage is TRBJ1-5, with 8 bases fitting TRBD1. Germline lookup yields CDR1 SGHRS and CDR2 YFSETQ. This CDR3 contains 18 residues. Germline trimming cut 8 bases from V and 4 bases from J; bases unmatched to any gene: 20. The sequenced part of the CDR3 DNA is TGCGCCAGTCCTCCCGGGGACAGGCTCTCAGTATGGAATCAGCCC. The encoded protein is CASPPGDRLSVWNQP. The CDR3, in full, reads CASPPGDRLSVWNQPQHF.

This clone was seen at least ten times. The CDR3 extends 3 residues past the end of the read, so its final part is completed from the germline J gene. The V gene is TRBV20-1, the J gene TRBJ1-4; unclear D gene. This CDR3 comprises 12 residues. Germline-derived CDR1 and CDR2 are DFQATT and SNEGSKA (reference sequence). The sequenced part of the CDR3 DNA is TGCAGTGCTAGAAGTGACATAAAGGGA. As protein: CSARSDIKG. The full CDR3 protein is CSARSDIKGLFF.

This clone showed up many times. CDR3 sequence: CASSRSGQGDGYTF. The sequenced part of the CDR3 DNA is TGCGCCAGCAGCCGCTCGGGACAGGGGGACGGC. V gene TRBV5-1 combines with J gene TRBJ1-2; 11 positions match TRBD1. The read halts 3 residues ahead of the CDR3 end, with the missing end drawn from the germline J gene. Germline CDR1 SGHRS, CDR2 YFSETQ. This CDR3 contains 14 residues.

This clone was detected ten times or more. The read is 3 residues too short to cover the CDR3 end, so that end is filled in from the germline J gene. The chain is built from TRBV7-4 and TRBJ1-1; a weak D match, TRBD1 (6 bases). The CDR3 is 13 amino acids. Looked up from germline, CDR1 is SGHVT and CDR2 is SQSDAQ. Trimming removed 4 bases at V and 6 bases at J, with 12 bases between. CDR3 DNA (partial): TGTGCCAGCAGCTCAGGGGTGCTCGCTGAA. It yields the protein CASSSGVLAE. The whole CDR3 region reads CASSSGVLAEAFF.

With respect to this clone: Read coverage stops 3 residues before the CDR3 terminus; the germline J gene supplies the remainder. The V and J genes are TRBV19 and TRBJ1-2, with D perhaps matching TRBD1 (6 bases). CDR1 LNHDA and CDR2 SQIVND come from the germline V gene (reference sequence). Trimming removed 3 bases from V and 1 base from J, with 12 bases in between. This CDR3 is 15 amino acids long. CDR3: CASSIIYRDNYGYTF. The CDR3 DNA, read in part, is TGTGCCAGTAGTATTATCTACAGGGATAACTATGGC.

This clone was observed at least ten times. The CDR3: CSARVQSSYNEQFF. CDR3 bases read: TGCAGTGCTAGAGTACAGTCCTCCTACAATGAG. The V and J genes are TRBV20-1 and TRBJ2-1, with D unresolved. The CDR3 goes on 3 residues after the read ends, and that part is filled in from the germline J gene. The CDR3 consists of 14 residues. V was clipped by 1 base and J by 0 bases, with 7 bases between them. Looked up from germline, CDR1 is DFQATT and CDR2 is SNEGSKA (reference sequence).

This clone was counted only a few times. The CDR3 end lies 3 residues beyond the end of the read and is filled in from the germline J gene. This chain uses TRBV19 with TRBJ1-5; D may be TRBD1 (5 bases). Germline V gene sequence: CDR1 LNHDA, CDR2 SQIVND (reference sequence). This CDR3 contains 16 residues. The ends were cut back, 2 bases at V and 5 bases at J, with 16 bases in the middle. CDR3 loop: CASSIHRGGGDQPQHF. The part of the CDR3 DNA that was read is TGTGCCAGTAGTATACACCGGGGGGGTGGAGATCAGCCC. The variable domain in full, completed from reference TRBV19 and TRBJ1-5, reads DGGITQSPKYLFRKEGQNVTLSCEQNLNHDAMYWYRQDPGQGLRLIYYSQIVNDFQKGDIAEGYSVSREKKESFPLTVTSAQKNPTAFYLCASSIHRGGGDQPQHFGDGTRLSIL.

Comments on this clone: The CDR3 goes on 3 residues after the read ends, and that part is filled in from the germline J gene. The V and J genes are TRBV5-4 and TRBJ2-7; no firm D call. This CDR3 region has 14 residues. Germline CDR1 is SGHNT and CDR2 is YYREEE (reference sequence). V shed 0 bases and J shed 2 bases, with 9 bases lying between them. CDR3 DNA (partial): TGTGCCAGCAGCTTGGAACGATCGGCCTACGAG. This encodes CASSLERSAYE. The whole CDR3 region reads CASSLERSAYEQYF. The whole variable domain, remainder taken from reference TRBV5-4 and TRBJ2-7, is ETGVTQSPTHLIKTRGQQVTLRCSSQSGHNTVSWYQQALGQGPQFIFQYYREEENGRGNFPPRFSGLQFPNYSSELNVNALELDDSALYLCASSLERSAYEQYFGPGTRLTVT.

This clone was counted at least ten times. The read ends 3 residues early relative to the CDR3; the germline J gene fills the gap. V and J are TRBV30 and TRBJ2-3; D perhaps matches TRBD1 (6 bases). This CDR3 spans 13 amino acids. The germline V and J ends were trimmed by 4 bases and 2 bases, with 10 bases remaining between them. Germline CDR1 and CDR2: GTSNPN and SVGIG (reference sequence). The chain's CDR3 is CAWNLGATDTQYF. The CDR3 DNA, read in part, is TGTGCCTGGAACTTGGGGGCCACAGATACG.

At least ten counts were recorded for this clone. The read ends 3 residues before the CDR3 terminus; that terminus is restored from the germline J gene. The V call is TRBV29-1, the J call TRBJ2-7, with D possibly TRBD1 on 5 matching bases. Trimming stripped 4 bases from V and 2 bases from J, with 18 bases between. This CDR3 is built from 15 residues. The germline V gene encodes CDR1 SQVTM and CDR2 ANQGSEA. The CDR3 DNA, read in part, is TGCAGCGTTGTAGGTTGGCAGGGTGGGACCTACGAG. Protein: CSVVGWQGGTYE. The entire CDR3 reads CSVVGWQGGTYEQYF.

This clone was picked up many times. CDR3 DNA (partial): TGCGCCAGCAGCTTGAGCGGCCGCTCCTACGAG. Translated: CASSLSGRSYE. The full CDR3 is CASSLSGRSYEQYF. The chain recombines TRBV5-1 with TRBJ2-7; the D gene is possibly TRBD2 (5 bases). The read is 3 residues too short to cover the CDR3 end, so that end is filled in from the germline J gene. The CDR3 covers 14 residues. Germline CDR1 SGHRS, CDR2 YFSETQ. V lost 1 base, J lost 0 bases, and 8 bases lay in between.

This clone was observed many times. Sequencing ends 3 residues short of the CDR3 end; the germline J gene provides the rest. The chain is built from TRBV5-6 and TRBJ2-5; TRBD1 matches at 10 bases. V lost 4 bases and J lost 4; bases outside the gene matches: 4. The CDR3 totals 14 residues. The germline V gene has CDR1 SGHDT and CDR2 YYEEEE. CDR3 DNA, as far as it was read: TGTGCCAGCAGCCTGGGGACAGGGGCAGAGACC. This encodes CASSLGTGAET. The whole CDR3 is CASSLGTGAETQYF.

With respect to this clone: The read finishes 3 residues shy of the CDR3 end, and the germline J gene is used to complete it. The chain uses TRBV18 and TRBJ2-2, with TRBD1 as a possible D gene (5 bases). The CDR3 totals 13 residues. Germline-derived CDR1 and CDR2 are KGHSH and LQKENI. Trimming removed 3 bases from V and 5 bases from J, with 7 bases in between. Incomplete CDR3 DNA: TGTGCCAGCTCACCTCAGGGAACCGGGGAG. Residues: CASSPQGTGE. The whole CDR3 protein is CASSPQGTGELFF.

This clone was found a few times. The read halts 3 residues ahead of the CDR3 end, with the missing end drawn from the germline J gene. The rearrangement links TRBV5-4 to TRBJ2-7; TRBD1 agrees at 7 bases. V gave up 1 base and J gave up 2 bases; unmatched junction bases: 6. Germline CDR1 is SGHNT and CDR2 is YYREEE (reference sequence). CDR3 size: 15 residues. The sequenced CDR3 bases are TGTGCCAGCAGCTTGAGAACAGGGGCTACCTACGAG. Amino acid sequence: CASSLRTGATYE. From start to end, the CDR3 is CASSLRTGATYEQYF. Supplemented by reference TRBV5-4 and TRBJ2-7, the full variable domain reads ETGVTQSPTHLIKTRGQQVTLRCSSQSGHNTVSWYQQALGQGPQFIFQYYREEENGRGNFPPRFSGLQFPNYSSELNVNALELDDSALYLCASSLRTGATYEQYFGPGTRLTVT.

This clone appeared a few times. The read terminates 3 residues before the CDR3 end, so the remaining end is supplied by the germline J gene. The chain joins TRBV11-2 to TRBJ2-3; 10 positions match TRBD2. V trimming: 4 bases; J trimming: 6 bases; junction bases outside the gene matches: 7. The CDR3 is 15 residues long. Germline V CDR1 and CDR2: SGHAT, FQNNGV. The CDR3 bases that were read are TGTGCCAGCAGCTCAAGCGGGGGGGCCGTCGATACG. Protein: CASSSSGGAVDT. In full, the CDR3 reads CASSSSGGAVDTQYF.

Many counts were recorded for this clone. Sequencing ends 3 residues short of the CDR3 end; the germline J gene provides the rest. The rearrangement links TRBV5-1 to TRBJ1-2; 7 positions match TRBD1. Germline V lookup: CDR1 SGHRS, CDR2 YFSETQ. The CDR3 runs to 14 residues. Germline trimming cut 2 bases from V and 0 bases from J; bases unmatched to any gene: 1. The covered CDR3 bases are TGCGCCAGCAGCTTCGGGACAGCTAACTATGGC. Protein sequence: CASSFGTANYG. The CDR3, in full, reads CASSFGTANYGYTF.

This clone was seen ten or more times. Read coverage stops 3 residues before the CDR3 terminus; the germline J gene supplies the remainder. This sequence joins TRBV7-9 and TRBJ2-7; 12 bases match TRBD2. The CDR3 consists of 14 residues. Germline V gene data show CDR1 as SEHNR and CDR2 as FQNEAQ (reference sequence). J lost 6 bases, V lost 6 bases, and 6 bases had no gene match. CDR3 DNA, as far as it was read: TGTGCCAGCAGTCGACTAGCGGGGGTTCTCGAG. It yields the protein CASSRLAGVLE. The full CDR3 reads CASSRLAGVLEQYF.

This clone was picked up many times. The read stops 3 residues short of the end of the CDR3; the missing end is completed from the germline J gene. The rearrangement uses TRBV20-1 and TRBJ1-2, with D maybe TRBD1 (5 bases). Germline values: CDR1 DFQATT, CDR2 SNEGSKA (reference sequence). V shed 4 bases and J shed 3 bases, with 18 bases lying between them. The CDR3 has 15 amino acids. The CDR3 DNA, read in part, is TGCAGTGCTAAGGATCAGGCACGGGGGGACTATGGC. Translating gives CSAKDQARGDYG. The whole CDR3 protein is CSAKDQARGDYGYTF.